This T cell receptor delta chain was identified in a study of gamma-delta chains in newborns, infants, children. Overall study context: Microbial exposure reportedly drives polyclonal innate γδ T cell expansion after birth.

About this clone itself: This may come from a read error, since a much larger clone is one base off. The same CDR3 is also encoded by other DNA sequences in this sample.

Germline CDR1 is GEAIGNYY and CDR2 is EKD. The length of the CDR3 is 18 residues. The junction had 4 bases not matched to a gene; V was cut back by 0 bases and J by 0 bases. TCRdb re-identified clones in the reads via CATT. Here the sample spans about 9,000 delta-chain clones, about 3.4% being singletons. This sequence was found in a child who was a newborn, infant or young child, either healthy, febrile or measles-vaccinated (not recorded which). J is TRDJ3 and V is TRDV2; 7 bases map to TRDD3. The sequencing input was blood. CDR3 sequence reads: CACDTLGGSSWDTRQMFF. The CDR3 coding sequence is TGTGCCTGTGACACCCTGGGGGGCAGCTCCTGGGACACCCGACAGATGTTTTTC.